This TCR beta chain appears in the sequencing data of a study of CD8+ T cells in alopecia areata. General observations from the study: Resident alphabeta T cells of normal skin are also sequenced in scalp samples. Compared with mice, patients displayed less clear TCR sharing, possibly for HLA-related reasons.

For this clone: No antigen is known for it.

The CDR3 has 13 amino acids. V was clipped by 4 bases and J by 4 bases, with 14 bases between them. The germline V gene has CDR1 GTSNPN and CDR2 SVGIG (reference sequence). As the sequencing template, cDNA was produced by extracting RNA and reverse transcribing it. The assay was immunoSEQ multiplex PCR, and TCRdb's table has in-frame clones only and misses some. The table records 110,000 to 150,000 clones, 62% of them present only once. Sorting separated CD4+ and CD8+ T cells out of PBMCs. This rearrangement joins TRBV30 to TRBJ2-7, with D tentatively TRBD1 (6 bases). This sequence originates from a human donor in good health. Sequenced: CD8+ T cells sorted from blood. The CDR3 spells CAWIGPGEYEQYF. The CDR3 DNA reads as TGTGCCTGGATCGGCCCAGGGGAATACGAGCAGTACTTC.